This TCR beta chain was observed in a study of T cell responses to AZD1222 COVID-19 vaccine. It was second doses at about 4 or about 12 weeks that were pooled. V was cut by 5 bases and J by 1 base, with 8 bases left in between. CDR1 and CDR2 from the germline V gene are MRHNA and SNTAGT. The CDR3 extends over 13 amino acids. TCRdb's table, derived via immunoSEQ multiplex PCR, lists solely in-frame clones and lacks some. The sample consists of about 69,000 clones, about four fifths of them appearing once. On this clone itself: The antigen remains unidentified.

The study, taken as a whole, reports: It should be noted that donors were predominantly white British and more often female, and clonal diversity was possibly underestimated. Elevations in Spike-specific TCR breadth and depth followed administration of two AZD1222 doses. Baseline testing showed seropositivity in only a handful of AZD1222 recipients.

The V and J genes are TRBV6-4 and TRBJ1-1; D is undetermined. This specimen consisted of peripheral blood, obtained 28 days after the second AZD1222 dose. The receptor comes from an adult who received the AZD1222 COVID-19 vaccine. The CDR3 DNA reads TGTGCCAGCAGTCAGGACGGGAACACTGAAGCTTTCTTT. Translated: CASSQDGNTEAFF.